This TCR beta chain was identified during a study of T-cell memory formation after mild COVID-19. About the research overall: TCR clusters were mostly confined to one donor each.

TCRdb reanalysed the 5' RACE reads using MiXCR and keeps one entry per CDR3 protein. Altogether 260,000 or so distinct CDR3 sequences are present, approximately 15% being singletons, with the ten largest covering more than 20%. Concerning this clonotype itself: Its target is not known.

The CDR3 has 12 residues. Trimming cost V 6 bases and J 8 bases, with 13 bases left between them. CDR1 and CDR2 from the germline V gene are GTSNPN and SVGIG (reference sequence). Findings and caveats of the study: CD8+ contracting clones occupied EMRA, while CD4+ ones occupied mainly CM and EM.

The genes are TRBV30 and TRBJ1-4; D possibly corresponds to TRBD1 (5 bases). The sequence came from a man aged 18 to 29 who had mild COVID-19 (a few samples of this study predate the infection). Cell type and time point are not known. The sample was PBMCs or a T cell subset sorted from them (not recorded which). The CDR3 nucleotides are TGTGCCTGCCCGGGTGGGGCGGAAAAACTGTTTTTT. Protein product: CACPGGAEKLFF.